This TCR beta chain was sequenced in a study of vaccination and CD4 T cells after COVID-19. Study context: A median of 101 days (range 35 to 161) separated diagnosis from post-COVID sampling. The authors exposed cells to overlapping spike peptides derived from SARS-CoV-2, HCoV-NL63, HCoV-OC43 and HCoV-229E.

A word on this clonotype: Its antigen is not known.

The study sequenced cultured CD4+ T cell DNA using the Oncomine TCR Beta short-read assay. Someone extracted genomic DNA from cultured CD4+ T cells. TCRdb processed the PCR reads anew with MiXCR; each CDR3 protein has one entry. The table lists around 15,000 distinct CDR3 sequences, about 52% of them singletons. The treatment is: approximately 9-day PBMC culture with coronavirus spike peptide pools or control peptides (ViraFEST assay). This TCR came from a human donor who had recovered from COVID-19. The sequencing used CD4+ T cells from blood, cultured in vitro, collected before SARS-CoV-2 vaccination.

The CDR3 DNA sequence: TGTGCCAGCAGCTTAAAGCAGGGGCTACGGAATGAGCAGTTCTTC. This gives the protein CASSLKQGLRNEQFF. The rearrangement uses TRBV7-2 and TRBJ2-1; possibly TRBD1 for D (6 bases). V shed 2 bases and J shed 7 bases, with 15 bases lying between them. The length of the CDR3 is 15 residues. The germline CDR1 and CDR2 sequences are SGHTA and FQGNSA.